The 3 T cell receptor beta chains below were found in one sample sequenced in a study of blood T cell repertoires in COVID-19. Only in-frame clones appear in the TCRdb table, and some are missing; sequencing was by immunoSEQ multiplex PCR. This table holds roughly 99,000 clones, approximately 90% found once. Sample: peripheral blood. The receptor source for this set is a woman aged 30 to 39 with acute or convalescent COVID-19.

This chain joins TRBV19 and TRBJ1-2; 7 bases fit TRBD1. The CDR3 is 14 amino acids. V shed 6 bases and J 4 bases; nucleotides not matched to a gene: 8. The germline gives CDR1 LNHDA, CDR2 SQIVND (reference sequence). The CDR3 bases are TGTGCCAGTAGCGGGAGGGACAGACTCTATGGCTACACCTTC. It yields the protein CASSGRDRLYGYTF.

The chain carries TRBV6-1 and TRBJ2-7; 7 bases match TRBD2. J lost 1 base, V lost 2 bases, and 5 bases had no gene match. The CDR3 is 15 residues long. From germline, CDR1 is MNHNS and CDR2 SASEGT. The DNA for the CDR3 is TGTGCCAGCAGTGAAAGTACGGGGGGATCCTACGAGCAGTACTTC. Residues: CASSESTGGSYEQYF.

The chain joins TRBV20-1 to TRBJ1-1; no firm D call. CDR3 length equals 11 residues. V shed 5 bases and J shed 8 bases, with 12 bases lying between them. Germline CDR1 and CDR2: DFQATT and SNEGSKA (reference sequence). The CDR3 here is CSARTAIEAFF. The DNA for the CDR3 is TGCAGTGCTCGTACCGCGATCGAAGCTTTCTTT.